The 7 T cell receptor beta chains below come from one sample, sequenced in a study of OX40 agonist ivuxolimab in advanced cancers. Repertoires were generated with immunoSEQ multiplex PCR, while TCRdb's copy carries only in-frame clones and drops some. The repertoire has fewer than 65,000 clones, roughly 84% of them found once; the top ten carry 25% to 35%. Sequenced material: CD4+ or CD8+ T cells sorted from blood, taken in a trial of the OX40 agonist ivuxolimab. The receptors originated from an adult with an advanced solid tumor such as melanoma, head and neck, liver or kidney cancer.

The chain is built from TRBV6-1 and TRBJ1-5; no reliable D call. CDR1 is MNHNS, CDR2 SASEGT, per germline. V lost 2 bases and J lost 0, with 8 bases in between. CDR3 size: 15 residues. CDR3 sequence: CASSEMPLSNQPQHF. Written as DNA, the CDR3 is TGTGCCAGCAGTGAAATGCCCCTTAGCAATCAGCCCCAGCATTTT.

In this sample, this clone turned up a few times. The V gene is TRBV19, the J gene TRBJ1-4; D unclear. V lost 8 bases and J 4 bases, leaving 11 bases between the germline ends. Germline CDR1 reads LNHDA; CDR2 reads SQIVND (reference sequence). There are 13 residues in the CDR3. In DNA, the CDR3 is TGTGCCAGTCATGGACTGAGTAATGAAAAACTGTTTTTT. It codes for CASHGLSNEKLFF.

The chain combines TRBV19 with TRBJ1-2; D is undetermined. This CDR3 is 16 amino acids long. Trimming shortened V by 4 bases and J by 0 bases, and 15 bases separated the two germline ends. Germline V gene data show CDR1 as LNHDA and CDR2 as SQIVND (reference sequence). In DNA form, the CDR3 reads TGTGCCAGTAGTACGGGGTTCAGGCCATCTAACTATGGCTACACCTTC. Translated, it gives CASSTGFRPSNYGYTF.

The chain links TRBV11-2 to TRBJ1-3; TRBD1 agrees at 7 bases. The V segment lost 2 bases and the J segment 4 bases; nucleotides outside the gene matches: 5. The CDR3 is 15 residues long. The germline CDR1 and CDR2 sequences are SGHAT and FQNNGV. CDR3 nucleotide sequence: TGTGCCAGCAGCTTATCAGGGGGTTCCGGAAACACCATATATTTT. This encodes CASSLSGGSGNTIYF.

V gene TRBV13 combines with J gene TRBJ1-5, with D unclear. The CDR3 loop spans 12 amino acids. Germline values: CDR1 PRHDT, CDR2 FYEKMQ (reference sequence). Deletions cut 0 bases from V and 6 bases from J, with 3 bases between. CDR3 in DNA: TGTGCCAGCAGCTTAGGGGCTCAGCCCCAGCATTTT. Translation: CASSLGAQPQHF.

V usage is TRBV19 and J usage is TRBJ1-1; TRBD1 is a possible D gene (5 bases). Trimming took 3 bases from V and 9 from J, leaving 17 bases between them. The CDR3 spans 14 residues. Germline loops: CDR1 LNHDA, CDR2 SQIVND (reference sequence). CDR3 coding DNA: TGTGCCAGTAGTATCAGGCAAGGGGACGGTAAAGCTTTCTTT. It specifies CASSIRQGDGKAFF.

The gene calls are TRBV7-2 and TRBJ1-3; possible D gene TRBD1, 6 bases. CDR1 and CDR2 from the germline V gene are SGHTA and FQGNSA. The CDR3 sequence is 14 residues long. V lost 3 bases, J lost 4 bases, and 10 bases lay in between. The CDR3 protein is CASSLFRGGNTIYF. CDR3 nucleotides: TGTGCCAGCAGCTTGTTCAGGGGAGGAAACACCATATATTTT.